The clone carrying this T cell receptor (beta chain) was seen at least ten times. Its antigen is as yet unknown. These data originate in a study of Graves' ophthalmopathy and Graves' hyperthyroidism. Study-wide background: Researchers obtained peripheral blood at initial diagnosis, before any treatment had begun. Whole-study results and caveats: Most clonotypes expanded in thyroid above 0.001 frequency were present in blood too.

The junction had 9 bases not matched to a gene; V was cut back by 0 bases and J by 1 base. Germline V gene sequence: CDR1 DFQATT, CDR2 SNEGSKA (reference sequence). This CDR3 contains 18 residues. Scientists amplified the TCR beta CDR3 regions from RNA transcripts. HTBI primers were employed in first-round RT-PCR, then a second-round multiplex PCR followed. TCRdb re-derived calls from the multiplex PCR reads in MiXCR, one entry per CDR3 protein. The sample lists roughly 380,000 distinct CDR3 sequences, approximately 15% seen once, with roughly 7% in the top ten. The sequenced sample was peripheral blood. The chain is built from TRBV20-1 and TRBJ2-5; TRBD2 matches at 12 bases. The TCR originated in a woman aged 18-29 years with stable Graves' hyperthyroidism. The CDR3 bases are TGCAGTGCTAGAGATCCCCTAGCGGGGGGGCAAATCCAAGAGACCCAGTACTTC. It yields the protein CSARDPLAGGQIQETQYF.